This T cell receptor beta chain was obtained from a study of blood T cell repertoires in COVID-19. Study-level information: Both acute and convalescent COVID-19 samples were obtained from the United States, Italy and Spain. T cells, B-cell-depleted T cells, or PBMCs supplied cDNA or gDNA.

This clone was found a few times. The assay was immunoSEQ multiplex PCR, and TCRdb's table has in-frame clones only and misses some. The sample consists of 200,000 to 250,000 clones, 86% of them appearing once. Cohort 3 donors were reported recovered after two negative PCRs, clearance, or symptom resolution. CDR3 length: 13 residues. V was clipped by 3 bases and J by 4 bases, with 9 bases between them. The germline gives CDR1 SNHLY, CDR2 FYNNEI. This rearrangement joins TRBV2 to TRBJ1-1; D call uncertain. The sequence derives from a woman aged 45 to 65 who had recovered from COVID-19. Sequencing used PBMCs or T cells enriched from blood (not recorded which). CDR3 amino acids: CASSDQLVTEAFF. Here the CDR3 DNA reads TGTGCCAGCAGTGATCAACTCGTCACTGAAGCTTTCTTT.